This T cell receptor beta chain was found in a study of metastatic and nonmetastatic thyroid tumors. In the study overall: Where malignant and benign thyroid patients were concerned, repertoires were compared across blood and tumor or nodule tissue.

Treatment of any kind had been given to no patient before thyroid surgery. CDR1 is GTSNPN and CDR2 is SVGIG in the germline V gene (reference sequence). This CDR3 is 13 amino acids long. TCRdb used MiXCR to call clones anew from the PCR reads. The repertoire holds just under 60,000 clones, with about 17% as singletons. The study, taken as a whole, reports: When malignant thyroid tumors were compared with benign nodules, TCR beta diversity was reportedly significantly higher in the malignant tumors. This held in both blood and tumor samples.

In the case of this clone: What it binds is not known. A much larger clone differs from this one at a single base, so this may be a read error.

The origin of this receptor is a male donor with papillary thyroid cancer or a benign thyroid nodule (not recorded which). Some clones in this sample may be carry-over from other donors' samples. The material sequenced was blood. The gene calls are TRBV30 and TRBJ1-6, with a possible D match to TRBD1 (5 bases). CDR3 loop: CAWSVQGDSPIHF. The CDR3 DNA reads as TGTGCCTGGAGTGTACAAGGGGATTCACCCATCCACTTT.